The 19 T cell receptor beta chains in this list originate from one sample, sequenced in a study of regulatory T cells in long-lasting Graves disease. Assembly of TCR beta libraries relied on iRepertoire HTBI primers together with Arm-PCR of CDR3 regions. In TCRdb, the multiplex PCR reads were re-called with MiXCR into one record per CDR3 protein. The repertoire consists of about 620,000 distinct CDR3 sequences, with about 15% occurring once and the leading ten covering more than 15%. Time point of the sample: newly diagnosed GD, antithyroid drugs for less than 3 months. From PBMCs, RNA was extracted and then used to make the TCR library. This same sample was also part of a study on T cells in Graves' hyperthyroidism and ophthalmopathy.

Sequenced material: peripheral blood mononuclear cells (PBMCs), taken at new diagnosis, from a patient treated with antithyroid drugs. These receptors were collected from a woman aged 25 to 39 with Graves disease.

The sample holds a few counts of this clonotype. The chain has TRBV19 and TRBJ2-6; 8 positions agree with TRBD1. The CDR3 has 15 residues. Germline V CDR1 and CDR2: LNHDA, SQIVND (reference sequence). J gave up 0 bases and V 10 bases, and 5 bases lay outside the gene matches. CDR3 nucleotide sequence: TGTGCCACCGGACAGGGTAACTCTGGGGCCAACGTCCTGACTTTC. Its protein product is CATGQGNSGANVLTF.

This clonotype was counted only a few times. This chain links TRBV20-1 with TRBJ1-1; no clear D gene. The CDR3 runs 14 residues. Germline CDR1 and CDR2: DFQATT and SNEGSKA (reference sequence). The ends were cut back, 5 bases at V and 0 bases at J, with 13 bases in the middle. Here the CDR3 DNA reads TGCAGTGCTGCTAGGGTACGCATGAACACTGAAGCTTTCTTT. Its protein product is CSAARVRMNTEAFF.

Note on this clonotype: It may be a read error: a sequence one base away is much more abundant. The gene calls are TRBV28 and TRBJ1-4; 7 bases are shared with TRBD1. J gave up 4 bases and V 10 bases, and 6 bases lay outside the gene matches. This CDR3 has 13 amino acids. Germline CDR1 MDHEN, CDR2 SYDVKM. The CDR3 loop is CAISGQSNEKLFF. CDR3 in DNA: TGTGCCATTTCGGGACAGAGTAATGAAAAACTGTTTTTT.

This clonotype has just a few counts. The conserved phenylalanine or tryptophan normally closing the CDR3 is absent here, so this likely arose from a read error. This chain links TRBV14 with TRBJ1-1; no reliable D call. The CDR3 is made up of 12 amino acids. The ends were cut back, 4 bases at V and 7 bases at J, with 10 bases in the middle. The germline V gene encodes CDR1 SGHDN and CDR2 FVKESK. CDR3: CASSPGRIEAFS. CDR3 DNA sequence: TGTGCCAGCAGCCCCGGCCGGATTGAAGCTTTCTCT.

The chain has TRBV20-1 and TRBJ2-7; TRBD2 matches 14 bases. With 6 bases clipped from V and 6 bases from J, the junction kept 4 bases outside the gene matches. Germline CDR1 DFQATT, CDR2 SNEGSKA (reference sequence). This CDR3 is 13 amino acids long. The DNA of the CDR3 is TGCAGTGCGAGGGGACTAGCGGGAGTCGAGCAGTACTTC. As protein: CSARGLAGVEQYF.

This clonotype has a count of ten or more. This chain joins TRBV7-2 and TRBJ2-1; TRBD2 matches at 8 bases. After removal of 1 base from V and 8 bases from J, the junction contained 7 bases not matched to a gene. This CDR3 comprises 15 residues. Looked up from germline, CDR1 is SGHTA and CDR2 is FQGNSA. This CDR3 reads CASSLESGRRDEQFF. CDR3 nucleotide sequence: TGTGCCAGCAGCTTAGAAAGCGGGAGACGTGATGAGCAGTTCTTC.

This clonotype was detected many times. The chain couples TRBV27 to TRBJ1-6; D is ambiguous. This CDR3 is 15 amino acids long. V was shortened by 4 bases and J by 7 bases, with 14 bases between the two germline ends. Germline V gives CDR1 MNHEY, CDR2 SMNVEV (reference sequence). The CDR3 DNA reads as TGTGCCAGCAGTTCCCTCCGCATATCCAATTCACCCCTCCACTTT. The encoded protein is CASSSLRISNSPLHF.

This clonotype was seen at least ten times. J is TRBJ1-2 and V is TRBV7-9; D unresolved. The CDR3 spans 13 residues. Germline V gene lookup returns CDR1 SEHNR and CDR2 FQNEAQ (reference sequence). The V end lost 2 bases, the J end lost 7 bases, and 11 bases lay between the germline ends. The CDR3 region has the DNA TGTGCCAGCAGCTTAACAGCCCTGGTTGGCTACACCTTC. Its translation is CASSLTALVGYTF.

In DNA form, the CDR3 reads TGTGCCAGCAGTTTGGCGACAGGGGGTATGGAGCCCCAGCATTTT. Residues: CASSLATGGMEPQHF. The V gene is TRBV6-9, the J gene TRBJ1-5; 9 nucleotides align to TRBD1. Trimming at V came to 4 bases and at J to 8 bases, leaving 9 bases not matched to a gene. The CDR3 is 15 residues long. From germline, CDR1 is MNHGY and CDR2 SVAAGI.

Ten or more counts support this clonotype. The chain couples TRBV27 to TRBJ1-1; no clear D. V lost 6 bases and J lost 5, with 13 bases in between. Germline lookup yields CDR1 MNHEY and CDR2 SMNVEV (reference sequence). The CDR3 loop spans 13 amino acids. The CDR3 nucleotides read TGTGCCAGCAGAGGGTGGGCGAAGACTGAAGCTTTCTTT. As protein: CASRGWAKTEAFF.

This clonotype appeared a few times. The J gene is TRBJ1-5, the V gene TRBV15; possibly TRBD1 for D (6 bases). The V gene's germline CDR1 is LNHNV and CDR2 YYDKDF (reference sequence). CDR3 size: 13 residues. V lost 5 bases to trimming and J lost 9 bases, with 14 bases between them. CDR3 region: CATSEGTGLPQHF. CDR3 in DNA: TGTGCCACCAGCGAAGGAACAGGGTTGCCCCAGCATTTT.

This clonotype was seen many times. The gene calls are TRBV12-3 or TRBV12-4 and TRBJ2-7; 10 bases fit TRBD1. V trimming: 3 bases; J trimming: 6 bases; junction bases outside the gene matches: 5. The CDR3 runs 14 residues. The CDR3 is CASSFPGQGTEQYF. The CDR3 DNA reads TGTGCCAGCAGTTTTCCGGGACAGGGGACCGAGCAGTACTTC.

Only one count was recorded for this clonotype. A much larger clone differs by one base, so this may be a read error. The chain joins TRBV18 to TRBJ1-1, with 8 nucleotides matching TRBD1. This CDR3 region has 12 residues. Germline V gene sequence: CDR1 KGHSH, CDR2 LQKENI. The CDR3 protein is CAGSPGQGEAFF. The CDR3 nucleotides are TGTGCCGGCTCACCAGGACAGGGCGAAGCTTTCTTT.

This clonotype was found a few times. An end of the junction does not agree with germline; a read error may underlie this. J is TRBJ2-6 and V is TRBV19; D possibly corresponds to TRBD1 (5 bases). CDR1 is LNHDA, CDR2 SQIVND, per germline (reference sequence). The length of the CDR3 is 15 residues. The CDR3 here is CASSDGASGANILTF. DNA of the CDR3: TGTGCCAGTAGCGATGGGGCATCTGGGGCCAACATCCTGACTTTC.

The J gene is TRBJ1-5, the V gene TRBV30; the D is unclear. The CDR3 extends over 15 amino acids. CDR1 is GTSNPN and CDR2 is SVGIG in the germline V gene (reference sequence). Trimming stripped 1 base from V and 1 base from J, with 11 bases between. CDR3 sequence (DNA): TGTGCCTGGAGTGCTGGCTCCTCGAGCAATCAGCCCCAGCATTTT. Amino acid sequence: CAWSAGSSSNQPQHF.

This chain uses TRBV10-3 with TRBJ2-3; TRBD1 or TRBD2 may be the D gene (5 bases each). This CDR3 comprises 12 residues. Trimming cost V 8 bases and J 4 bases, with 10 bases left between them. Germline loops: CDR1 ENHRY, CDR2 SYGVKD. The chain's CDR3 is CAIGGRADTQYF. The CDR3 nucleotides read TGTGCCATCGGGGGAAGGGCAGATACGCAGTATTTT.

This clonotype was counted a few times. The chain employs TRBV7-9 and TRBJ2-1; perhaps D is TRBD1 or TRBD2 (6 bases each). CDR3 size: 14 residues. Germline V gene lookup returns CDR1 SEHNR and CDR2 FQNEAQ (reference sequence). The germline V and J ends were trimmed by 5 bases and 6 bases, with 14 bases remaining between them. The CDR3, as DNA: TGTGCCAGCAGCCCCTTAGGGGGACTCAATGAGCAGTTCTTC. This translates into CASSPLGGLNEQFF.

This clonotype was detected a few times. The chain carries TRBV18 and TRBJ1-5; 12 positions agree with TRBD1. J lost 0 bases, V lost 5 bases, and 8 bases had no gene match. Germline CDR1 reads KGHSH; CDR2 reads LQKENI. The CDR3 spans 18 residues. The chain's CDR3 is CASSSGTGGPYSNQPQHF. CDR3 DNA sequence: TGTGCCAGCTCATCCGGGACAGGGGGCCCCTATAGCAATCAGCCCCAGCATTTT. Full variable domain (missing parts from reference TRBV18 and TRBJ1-5): NAGVMQNPRHLVRRRGQEARLRCSPMKGHSHVYWYRQLPEEGLKFMVYLQKENIIDESGMPKERFSAEFPKEGPSILRIQQVVRGDSAAYFCASSSGTGGPYSNQPQHFGDGTRLSIL.

Turning to this clonotype: A much bigger clone sits one base away, suggesting this may be a read error. The chain combines TRBV27 with TRBJ2-7; the match to TRBD1 covers 8 bases. This CDR3 region has 14 residues. CDR1 MNHEY and CDR2 SMNVEV come from the germline V gene (reference sequence). After removal of 3 bases from V and 5 bases from J, the junction contained 6 bases not matched to a gene. The CDR3 sequence: CASSLSGTGHEQYF. In nucleotides, the CDR3 is TGTGCCAGCAGTTTGTCCGGGACAGGCCACGAGCAGTACTTC.